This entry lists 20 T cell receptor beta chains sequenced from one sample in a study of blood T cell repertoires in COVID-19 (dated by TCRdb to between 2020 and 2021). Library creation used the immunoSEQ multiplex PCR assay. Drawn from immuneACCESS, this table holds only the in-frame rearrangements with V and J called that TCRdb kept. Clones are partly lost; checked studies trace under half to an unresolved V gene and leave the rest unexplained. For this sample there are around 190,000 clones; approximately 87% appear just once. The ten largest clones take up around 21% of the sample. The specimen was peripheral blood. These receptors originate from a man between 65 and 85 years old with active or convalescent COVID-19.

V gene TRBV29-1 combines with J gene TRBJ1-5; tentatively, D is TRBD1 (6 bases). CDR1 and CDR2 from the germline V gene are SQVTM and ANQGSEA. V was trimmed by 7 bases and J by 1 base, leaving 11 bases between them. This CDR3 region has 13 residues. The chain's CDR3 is CSAGAVSNQPQHF. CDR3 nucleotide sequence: TGCAGCGCAGGGGCAGTGAGCAATCAGCCCCAGCATTTT.

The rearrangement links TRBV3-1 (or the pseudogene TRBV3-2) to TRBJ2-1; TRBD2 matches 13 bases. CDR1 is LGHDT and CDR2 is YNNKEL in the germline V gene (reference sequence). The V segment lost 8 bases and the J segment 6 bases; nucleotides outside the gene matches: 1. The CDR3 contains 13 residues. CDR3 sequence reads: CASGLAGANEQFF. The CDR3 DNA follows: TGTGCCAGCGGACTAGCGGGAGCCAATGAGCAGTTCTTC.

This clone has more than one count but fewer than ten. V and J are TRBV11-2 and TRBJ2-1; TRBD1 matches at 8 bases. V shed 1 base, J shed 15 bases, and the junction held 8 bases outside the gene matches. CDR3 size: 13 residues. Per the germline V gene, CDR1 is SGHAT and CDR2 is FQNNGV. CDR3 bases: TGTGCCAGCAGCTTAGCCCAGGGGGCGCAGGGGTTCTTC. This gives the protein CASSLAQGAQGFF.

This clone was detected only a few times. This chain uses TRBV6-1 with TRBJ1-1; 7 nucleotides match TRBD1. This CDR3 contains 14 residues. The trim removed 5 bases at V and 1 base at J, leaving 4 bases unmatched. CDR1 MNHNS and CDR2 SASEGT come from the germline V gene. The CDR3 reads CASSWDRPNTEAFF. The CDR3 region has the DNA TGTGCCAGCAGTTGGGACAGACCGAACACTGAAGCTTTCTTT.

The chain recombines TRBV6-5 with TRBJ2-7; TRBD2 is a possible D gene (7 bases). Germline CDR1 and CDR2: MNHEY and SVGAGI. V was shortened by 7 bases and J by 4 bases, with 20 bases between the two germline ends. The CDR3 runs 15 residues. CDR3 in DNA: TGTGCCAGCATGTTGAGCGGGACAACCCGATACGAGCAGTACTTC. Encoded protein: CASMLSGTTRYEQYF.

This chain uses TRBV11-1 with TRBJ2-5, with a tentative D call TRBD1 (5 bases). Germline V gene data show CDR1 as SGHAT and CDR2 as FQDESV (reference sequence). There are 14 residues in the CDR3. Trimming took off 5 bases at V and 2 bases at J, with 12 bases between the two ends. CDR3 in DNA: TGTGCCAGCAGCCCCCGACAGACGCAAGAGACCCAGTACTTC. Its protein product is CASSPRQTQETQYF.

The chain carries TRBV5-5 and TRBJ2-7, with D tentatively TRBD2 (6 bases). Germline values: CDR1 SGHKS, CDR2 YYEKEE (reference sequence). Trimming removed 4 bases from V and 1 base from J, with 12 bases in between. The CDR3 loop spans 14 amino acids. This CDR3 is CASSTLGLSYEQYF. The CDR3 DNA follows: TGTGCCAGCAGCACGTTGGGACTTTCCTACGAGCAGTACTTC. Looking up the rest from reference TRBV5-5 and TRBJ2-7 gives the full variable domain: DAGVTQSPTHLIKTRGQQVTLRCSPISGHKSVSWYQQVLGQGPQFIFQYYEKEERGRGNFPDRFSARQFPNYSSELNVNALLLGDSALYLCASSTLGLSYEQYFGPGTRLTVT.

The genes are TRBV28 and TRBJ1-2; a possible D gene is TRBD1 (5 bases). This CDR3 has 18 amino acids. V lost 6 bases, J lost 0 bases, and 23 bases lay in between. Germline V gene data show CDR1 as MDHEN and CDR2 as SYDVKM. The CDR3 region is CASSSPPLTVRPNYGYTF. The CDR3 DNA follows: TGTGCCAGCAGCTCACCCCCACTGACAGTCCGTCCTAACTATGGCTACACCTTC.

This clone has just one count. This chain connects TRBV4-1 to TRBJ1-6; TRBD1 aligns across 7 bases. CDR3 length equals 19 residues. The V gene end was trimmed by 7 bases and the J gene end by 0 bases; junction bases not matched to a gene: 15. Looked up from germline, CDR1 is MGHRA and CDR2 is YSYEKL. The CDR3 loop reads CASKQDRSFGDSYNSPLHF. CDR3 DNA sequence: TGCGCCAGCAAGCAGGACAGGTCGTTTGGGGACTCCTATAATTCACCCCTCCACTTT.

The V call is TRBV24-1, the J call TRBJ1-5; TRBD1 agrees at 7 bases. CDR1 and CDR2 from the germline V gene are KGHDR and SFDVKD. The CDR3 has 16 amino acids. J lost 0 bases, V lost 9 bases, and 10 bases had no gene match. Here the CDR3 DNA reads TGTGCCACCTCCCGGGACAGAAATTATAGCAATCAGCCCCAGCATTTT. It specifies CATSRDRNYSNQPQHF.

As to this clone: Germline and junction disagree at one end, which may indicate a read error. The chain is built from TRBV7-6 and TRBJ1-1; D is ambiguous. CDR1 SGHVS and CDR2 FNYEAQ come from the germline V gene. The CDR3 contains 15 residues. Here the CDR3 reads CASSLTPGANPEAFF. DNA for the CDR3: TGTGCCAGCAGCTTAACACCGGGAGCGAACCCTGAAGCTTTCTTT.

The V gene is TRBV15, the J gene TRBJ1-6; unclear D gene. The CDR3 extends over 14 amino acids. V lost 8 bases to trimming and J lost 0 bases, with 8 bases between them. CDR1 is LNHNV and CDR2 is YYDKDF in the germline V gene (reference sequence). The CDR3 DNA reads TGTGCCACCTCCGGGAGCTCCTATAATTCACCCCTCCACTTT. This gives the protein CATSGSSYNSPLHF.

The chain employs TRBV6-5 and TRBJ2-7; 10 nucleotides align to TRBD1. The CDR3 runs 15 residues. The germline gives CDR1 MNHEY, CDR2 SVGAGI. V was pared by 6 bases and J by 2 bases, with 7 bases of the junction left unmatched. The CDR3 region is CASSNIGQGAYEQYF. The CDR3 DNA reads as TGTGCCAGCAGCAATATTGGACAGGGGGCCTACGAGCAGTACTTC.

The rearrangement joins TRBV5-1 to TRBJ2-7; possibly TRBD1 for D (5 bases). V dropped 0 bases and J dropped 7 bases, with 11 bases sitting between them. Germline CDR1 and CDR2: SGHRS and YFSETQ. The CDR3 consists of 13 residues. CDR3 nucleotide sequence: TGCGCCAGCAGCTTGGACCCCTCAGGGGAGCAGTACTTC. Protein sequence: CASSLDPSGEQYF. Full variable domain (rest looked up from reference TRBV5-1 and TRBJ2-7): KAGVTQTPRYLIKTRGQQVTLSCSPISGHRSVSWYQQTPGQGLQFLFEYFSETQRNKGNFPGRFSGRQFSNSRSEMNVSTLELGDSALYLCASSLDPSGEQYFGPGTRLTVT.

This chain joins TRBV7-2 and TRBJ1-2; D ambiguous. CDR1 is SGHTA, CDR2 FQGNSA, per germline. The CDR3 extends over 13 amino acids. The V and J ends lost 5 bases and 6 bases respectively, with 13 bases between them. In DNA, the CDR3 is TGTGCCAGCAGCCAACGTTCTCGGGATGGCTACACCTTC. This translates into CASSQRSRDGYTF.

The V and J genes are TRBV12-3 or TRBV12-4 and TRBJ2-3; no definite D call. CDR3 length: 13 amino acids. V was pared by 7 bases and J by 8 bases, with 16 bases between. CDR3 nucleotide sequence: TGTGCCAGCATCATAGCAGCCGCCGGTACGCAGTATTTT. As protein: CASIIAAAGTQYF.

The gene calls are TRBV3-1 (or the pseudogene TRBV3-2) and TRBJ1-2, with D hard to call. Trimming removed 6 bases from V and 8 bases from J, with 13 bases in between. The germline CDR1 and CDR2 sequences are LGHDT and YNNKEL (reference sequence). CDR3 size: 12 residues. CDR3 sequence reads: CASSPLNMGYTF. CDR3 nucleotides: TGTGCCAGCAGTCCCCTGAACATGGGCTACACCTTC.

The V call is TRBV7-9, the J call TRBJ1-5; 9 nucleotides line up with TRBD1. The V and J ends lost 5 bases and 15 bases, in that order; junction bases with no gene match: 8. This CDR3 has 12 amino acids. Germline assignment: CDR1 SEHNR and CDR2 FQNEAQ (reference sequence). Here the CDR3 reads CASSTGQGLWHF. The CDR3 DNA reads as TGTGCCAGCAGCACGGGACAGGGTCTTTGGCATTTT.

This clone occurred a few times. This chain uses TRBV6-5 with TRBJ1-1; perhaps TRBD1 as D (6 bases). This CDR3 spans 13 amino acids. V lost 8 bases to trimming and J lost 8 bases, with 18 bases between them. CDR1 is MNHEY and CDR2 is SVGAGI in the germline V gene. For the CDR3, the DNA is TGTGCCAGCCGTATAGGACAGTCTCGGGAAGCTTTCTTT. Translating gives CASRIGQSREAFF.

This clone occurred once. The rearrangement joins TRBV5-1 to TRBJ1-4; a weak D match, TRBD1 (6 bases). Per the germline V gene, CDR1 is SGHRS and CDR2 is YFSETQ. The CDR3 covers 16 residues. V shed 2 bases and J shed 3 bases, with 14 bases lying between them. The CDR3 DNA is TGCGCCAGCAGCTTACAGGGATCCGGGCCTAATGAAAAACTGTTTTTT. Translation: CASSLQGSGPNEKLFF.